The sequence of this TCR beta chain was determined in a study of blood T cell repertoires in COVID-19. Turning to the study itself: Samples taken during acute and convalescent COVID-19 were collected in the United States, Italy and Spain.

The repertoire was sequenced with immunoSEQ multiplex PCR; TCRdb's copy has only in-frame clones and lacks some. The sample lists more than 100,000 clones; almost 85% were seen once. The CDR3 sequence is 13 residues long. Trimming cost V 2 bases and J 17 bases, with 16 bases left between them. The germline V gene has CDR1 SGHTA and CDR2 FQGNSA. Sequencing was carried out using peripheral blood. The TCR was taken from a woman aged 25 to 39 who had recovered from COVID-19. The chain carries TRBV7-2 and TRBJ1-6; unclear D gene. Here the CDR3 reads CASSLYLADYIHF. CDR3 nucleotides: TGTGCCAGCAGCTTATATCTCGCAGACTATATCCACTTT. Looking up the rest from reference TRBV7-2 and TRBJ1-6 gives the full variable domain: GAGVSQSPSNKVTEKGKDVELRCDPISGHTALYWYRQSLGQGLEFLIYFQGNSAPDKSGLPSDRFSAERTGGSVSTLTIQRTQQEDSAVYLCASSLYLADYIHFGNGTRLTVT.